One T cell receptor (beta chain) is described in this entry. One junction end disagrees with the germline gene, perhaps due to a read error. The PCR contained 60 Vbeta and 13 Jbeta primers. The assay was immunoSEQ multiplex PCR, and TCRdb's table has in-frame clones only and misses some. The table has approximately 180,000 clones, more than 75% seen once; the top ten hold approximately 1.7%. The data are from a study of cytomegalovirus exposure and HLA in healthy donors. Source material: PBMCs. The receptor was isolated from a woman under 30 in good health and CMV-seronegative.

CDR3: CASSQEMAAENF. CDR3 DNA: TGCGCCAGCAGTCAGGAGATGGCCGCAGAGAACTTC. The chain recombines TRBV23-1 with TRBJ2-7; no firm D call. TRBV23-1 belongs to the ORF category, with a function that is uncertain. The CDR3 is made up of 12 amino acids.